The rows below give T cell receptor beta chains drawn from one sample of a study of T cell responses to AZD1222 COVID-19 vaccine. Only in-frame clones appear in the TCRdb table, and some are missing; sequencing was by immunoSEQ multiplex PCR. Here the sample spans approximately 100,000 clones, about 87% being singletons. The sample in question was peripheral blood, obtained on day 0 of AZD1222 vaccination. Receptors were obtained from an adult in good health. The CDR3 runs from the conserved cysteine through the conserved F or W. The D gene is left open where the match is weak. Clone size appears in some rows only: once, few, many, or a class for an expanded clone.

CDR3 protein,CDR3 DNA,D gene,J gene,clone size,V gene
CASSRDQPQHF,TGTGCCAGCAGCCGAGATCAGCCCCAGCATTTT,.,TRBJ1-5,.,TRBV28
CASSYHRRDTDTQYF,TGTGCCAGCAGTTACCACCGCCGGGACACAGATACGCAGTATTTT,.,TRBJ2-3,.,TRBV6-2/TRBV6-3
CASSVAERIQSEAFF,TGTGCCAGCAGCGTAGCCGAGCGAATCCAATCTGAAGCTTTCTTT,.,TRBJ1-1,.,TRBV9
CASSFGRAYGYTF,TGTGCCAGCAGTTTCGGCAGGGCCTATGGCTACACCTTC,.,TRBJ1-2,.,TRBV12-3/TRBV12-4
CASSLVAGPQETQYF,TGTGCCAGCAGCTTGGTCGCGGGCCCCCAAGAGACCCAGTACTTC,.,TRBJ2-5,few,TRBV5-5
CASSQGVGGDHQPQHF,TGCGCCAGCAGCCAAGGGGTAGGGGGGGACCATCAGCCCCAGCATTTT,.,TRBJ1-5,.,TRBV4-3
CATPRDRLPYEQYF,TGTGCCACCCCACGGGACAGGCTTCCCTACGAGCAGTACTTC,TRBD1,TRBJ2-7,.,TRBV24-1
CASSSTSVTGELFF,TGTGCCAGCAGCTCAACTAGCGTCACCGGGGAGCTGTTTTTT,TRBD2,TRBJ2-2,once,TRBV7-9
CASSYAELTSEAFF,TGTGCCAGCAGTTACGCGGAGTTGACGAGTGAAGCTTTCTTT,.,TRBJ1-1,.,TRBV6-6
CASSMIVGQETQYF,TGTGCCAGTAGTATGATCGTCGGACAAGAGACCCAGTACTTC,.,TRBJ2-5,.,TRBV19
CASSTRTGSTIYF,TGTGCCAGTAGTACCAGGACAGGGAGTACCATATATTTT,TRBD1,TRBJ1-3,.,TRBV19
CASSLSHEWSTEAFF,TGTGCCAGCAGCCTCTCTCATGAATGGAGCACTGAAGCTTTCTTT,.,TRBJ1-1,.,TRBV11-3
CSASYPRQGTYEQYF,TGCAGTGCTAGTTATCCTCGACAGGGTACCTACGAGCAGTACTTC,TRBD1,TRBJ2-7,.,TRBV20-1
CASSQDSAGGRVAFF,TGCGCCAGCAGCCAAGATTCCGCTGGGGGGCGGGTAGCTTTCTTT,.,TRBJ1-1,.,TRBV4-3
CASSEVGSGQPQHF,TGCGCCAGCAGTGAGGTCGGATCGGGTCAGCCCCAGCATTTT,.,TRBJ1-5,once,TRBV10-2
CASSLGGSSYNEQFF,TGTGCCAGCAGTTTAGGCGGGAGCTCCTACAATGAGCAGTTCTTC,TRBD2,TRBJ2-1,.,TRBV28
CASSLGVGQGAQW,.,.,TRBJ1-5,.,TRBV7-2
CASRTQTGVGAPLHF,TGTGCCAGTAGAACTCAGACAGGCGTCGGAGCACCCCTCCACTTT,.,TRBJ1-6,once,TRBV19
CASSAGQARGYGYTF,TGTGCCAGCAGCGCTGGACAGGCCCGGGGCTATGGCTACACCTTC,TRBD1,TRBJ1-2,.,TRBV9
CASSQGQGNTGELFF,TGTGCCAGCAGCCAGGGACAGGGGAACACCGGGGAGCTGTTTTTT,TRBD1,TRBJ2-2,.,TRBV7-2
CATLGLGQGPNIQYF,TGTGCCACCCTAGGTTTGGGACAGGGACCAAACATTCAGTACTTC,TRBD1,TRBJ2-4,.,TRBV6-5
CASSVSGRGDTEAFF,TGTGCCAGCAGCGTATCGGGACGGGGGGACACTGAAGCTTTCTTT,.,TRBJ1-1,.,TRBV9
CASSTNTGASNQPQHF,TGTGCCAGCAGTACCAATACAGGGGCGAGCAATCAGCCCCAGCATTTT,TRBD1,TRBJ1-5,.,TRBV27
CASSRGVTNEKLFF,TGTGCCAGCAGCCGGGGGGTTACTAATGAAAAACTGTTTTTT,.,TRBJ1-4,.,TRBV7-9
CASNEGNSNQPQHF,TGTGCCAGCAATGAAGGGAATAGCAATCAGCCCCAGCATTTT,.,TRBJ1-5,.,TRBV2